This T cell receptor beta chain comes out of a study of T-cell memory formation after mild COVID-19 (dated by TCRdb to 2020 to 2022). Context from the whole study: TCR sequence clusters from the two donors were found to be largely donor specific. In two donors, T-cell clones that expanded and contracted after mild COVID-19 were followed by sequencing TCRalpha and TCRbeta repertoires longitudinally. The cohort was made up of two young adult volunteers, one female and one male, who were previously healthy. Results the study describes overall, beyond this receptor: The second-wave clones that peaked on day 37 were not confirmed to be SARS-CoV-2 specific. Clones contracting from day 15 to 85 had balanced CD4/CD8 phenotypes, while a second wave expanding from day 15 to 37 was biased towards CD4+. Only a couple of mild cases were covered by the study, and larger cohorts that include severe cases with pre-infection samples were considered necessary. Contracting CD4+ clones were located mainly in the CM and EM memory subsets, whereas CD8+ clones were found to be enriched in EMRA. Some responding clones were found in pre-infection memory, which suggests that pre-existing cross-reactive memory T cells took part in the SARS-CoV-2 response.

Instrument on record: Illumina NovaSeq 6000. TCRalpha and TCRbeta cDNA libraries were built by 5'RACE with constant-segment primers, adding sample barcodes and unique molecular identifiers. Trizol reagent was used to extract RNA from every sample. Amplification of the libraries took two PCR steps, and the second step added a second sample barcode plus Illumina TruSeq adapters. Sequencing of the libraries was done on an Illumina NovaSeq, producing 2 x 150 bp paired-end reads. The paper's data handling went like this. With migec v1.2.7, reads were demultiplexed and then collapsed into UMI-guided consensus sequences. Using mixcr v2.1.11, the UMI consensuses were aligned to TRA and TRB V and J templates and assembled into clonotypes. Expanded or contracted clonotypes were those called significant by both edgeR and NoisET, with noise models trained on biological replicates. For edgeR calls, the thresholds were a false discovery rate-adjusted p below 0.01 and a log2 fold-change of 1. PCA with hierarchical clustering of max-normalized trajectories of the 1000 most abundant clonotypes was used as exploratory dynamics analysis. Each responding clone was given a CD4 or CD8 phenotype based on the CD4+ and CD8+ repertoires, which had been sequenced separately. TCRdb trimmed public reads at Q25 via fastp, called clones via MiXCR and kept in-frame beta chains. CDR3 protein sequences are deduplicated, and each keeps its most common genes and DNA. TCRdb's processing, not the authors' own work, is the source of the V and J calls. This sample lists about 360,000 distinct CDR3 sequences; approximately 14% were detected once. The ten top clones hold approximately 20% of the sample.

The trim is 0 bases for V and 5 bases for J, with a gap of 15 bases between the germline ends. CDR1 and CDR2 (LGHNA, YNFKEQ) derive from the germline V gene. The CDR3 covers 16 residues, taking in both the cysteine and the phenylalanine. CDR3 DNA is the only sequence kept; it has 48 bases, read in frame from the first base. Ficoll-Paque density gradient centrifugation was the method used to isolate PBMCs. This clonotype was seen a few times. This clone's antigen is unknown. Base quality data are lacking; no much larger clone is found one base away. Sequenced material: PBMCs or a T cell subset sorted from them (not recorded which). The receptor was derived from a man between 18 and 35 years old who had mild COVID-19 (a few samples of this study predate the infection). The sample titles of this study are shuffled in the database, so cell type and time point are left out; the donor was told from shared clones. The chain is encoded by TRBV4-2 joined to TRBJ2-3; TRBD2 is perhaps the D gene, given 6 matching bases. DNA sequence: TGTGCCAGCAGCCAAGAAGGGGCGGGGATTGAAGATACGCAGTATTTT. Its protein is CASSQEGAGIEDTQYF.